This TCR beta chain appears in the sequencing data of a study of T cell responses to AZD1222 COVID-19 vaccine. Findings and caveats of the study: The peak T cell response came first, and repertoires were sampled only after it.

The V and J ends lost 2 bases and 4 bases respectively, with 11 bases between them. The CDR3 is made up of 14 amino acids. CDR1 and CDR2 from the germline V gene are MNHEY and SVGEGT. Concerning this clone itself: Its antigen remains unidentified.

Measured with immunoSEQ multiplex PCR; TCRdb has only the in-frame clones, and not every one. The table includes about 170,000 clones, around 90% detected once. The sequence derives from an adult in good health. The chain links TRBV6-2 or TRBV6-3 to TRBJ1-2; D uncertain. Sequenced here: peripheral blood, sampled on day 0 of AZD1222 vaccination. The DNA of the CDR3 is TGTGCCAGCAGTTACAATCCGGGTAGCTATGGCTACACCTTC. Its translation: CASSYNPGSYGYTF.